The text below deals with one T cell receptor beta chain. The specificity of this receptor is unknown. A much larger clone sits a single nucleotide away, making a read error possible. Other DNA sequences of this sample code for an identical CDR3. The CDR3 has 16 amino acids, counting the end cysteine and phenylalanine. Only the CDR3 portion is preserved as DNA: 48 bases, with reading frame beginning at the first base. Unmatched junction bases come to 8, with V trimmed by 1 base and J by 7 bases. CDR1 and CDR2, looked up from the germline V gene (reference sequence), are LNHNV and YYDKDF. This record comes from a study of shared clonotypes between healthy human individuals (dated by TCRdb to the early 2020s). Background on the whole study: A couple of women and a few men aged 18 to 49 years were included in the cohort. Between about 0.8 and 9 billion PBMCs per donor were obtained by leukapheresis. To increase sequencing depth and limit assay-specific biases, different laboratories used diverse techniques to prepare libraries and sequence TCR repertoires. The study deeply sequenced blood TCR repertoires of about 5 healthy adults to estimate repertoire size and the extent of clonotype sharing between individuals. Findings and caveats that apply to the study as a whole: Pairwise subsampling indicated that sequencing depth was expected to affect the degree of clonotype sharing among donors. Only blood was sampled, and tissue TCR repertoires likely differ from those in blood. Because the study included a small number of donors, the genetic and exposure-history diversity represented was limited.

TCR CDR3 regions were amplified from genomic DNA by multiplex PCR using the deep immunoSEQ assay. For each cell subset, the extracted genomic DNA was distributed evenly across all wells of several immunoSEQ 96-well plates, and each plate served as one replicate. Each replicate PCR for unsorted PBMC received 300 to 350 ng genomic DNA, equal to tens of thousands of T cell genomes. Ten immunoSEQ deep assay plates were used to sequence the unsorted PBMC genomic DNA. Purified libraries were quantified with a Qubit 3.0 fluorometer, sized on a Bioanalyzer 2100, and re-quantified with the KAPA Library Quantification kit. Every immunoSEQ 96-well plate was sequenced on a separate single-read 150-cycle Illumina NextSeq 550 flow cell. The original pipeline was this. Because only junctional sequences without quality scores were contained in the immunoSEQ output, filtering matching that applied to full-length reads could not be performed. Sequences were annotated with PyIR, a Python wrapper for IgBLAST v1.9, using IMGT germline references to assign V/J genes and CDR3. Any read was removed if the V/J assignment was weak (E-value above 1e-6), the CDR3 was missing, or the read contained stop codons, out-of-frame junctions, or ambiguous translated residues. A V3J clonotype was defined by an identical inferred V gene, J gene, and CDR3 amino acid sequence. To compute the percentage overlap between repertoires, the number of shared unique clonotypes was divided by the size of the smaller repertoire. Richness of each repertoire was evaluated using RTK rarefaction, the Chao1 estimator, and Recon v2.1 estimates of unobserved clonotypes. TCRdb limited this immuneACCESS table to in-frame rearrangements with V and J called. A share of clones is missing; checked studies link under half to unresolved V genes, and the rest is unexplained. That table furnishes V, J and clone size, whereas the DNA furnished D and trimming. The table for this sample lists approximately 500,000 clones; over 75% of them were counted only once. Roughly 12% of the sample goes to the ten largest clones.

The donors were healthy, HIV-negative adults with no recently reported acute infections or vaccinations. Every donor was a Caucasian adult residing in Nashville, Tennessee, USA. For unsorted samples, 90 million or so PBMCs were counted, and genomic DNA was extracted using the QIAamp DNA Blood Mini kit. Blood was collected by leukapheresis, and PBMCs were isolated by Ficoll-Histopaque density gradient centrifugation and then cryopreserved in liquid nitrogen vapor phase. This TCR was sampled from a woman aged 40 to 49 in good health. Some clones in this sample may be carry-over from other donors' samples. This sequence uses TRBV15 and TRBJ2-1, and 9 junctional nucleotides match TRBD2. Sequences were obtained from PBMCs. The DNA sequence is TGTGCCACCAGCAGAGGAGGGACTAGCCTACCTAATGAGCAGTTCTTC. Translated, this is CATSRGGTSLPNEQFF.